What follows are 22 T cell receptor beta chains derived from one specimen sequenced in a study of T cells in Graves' hyperthyroidism and ophthalmopathy (dated by TCRdb to between 2018 and 2020). The library was prepared using multiplex PCR. The instrument was an Illumina HiSeq 2000. The TCR beta CDR3 regions were amplified from RNA transcripts. The TCR CDR3 was subjected to a first round of RT-PCR using the HTBI primer set and the Qiagen OneStep RT-PCR kit. TCRdb handled the public reads itself, with Q25 trimming in fastp and clone calling in MiXCR, and kept productive beta chains. Here each entry gathers all rows of one CDR3 protein and keeps the most common genes and DNA. The sample table records hundreds of thousands of distinct CDR3 sequences; 38% of these occur just once. Around 9.3% of the sample goes to the ten largest clones. Sequenced input: blood. The receptors were gathered from a young man with Graves' hyperthyroidism.

This clonotype was detected only a few times. The gene calls are TRBV5-1 and TRBJ2-5, with D perhaps matching TRBD1 or TRBD2 (6 bases each). Trimming shortened V by 6 bases and J by 5 bases, and 17 bases separated the two germline ends. Germline CDR1 and CDR2: SGHRS and YFSETQ. This CDR3 spans 14 amino acids. DNA for the CDR3: TGCGCCAGCAATCGAGACGGGGGCTACGAGACCCAGTACTTC. This gives the protein CASNRDGGYETQYF.

The chain links TRBV15 to TRBJ1-1, with D possibly matching TRBD1 (6 bases). The V and J ends lost 1 base and 1 base respectively, with 19 bases between them. Per the germline V gene, CDR1 is LNHNV and CDR2 is YYDKDF (reference sequence). This CDR3 spans 18 amino acids. The CDR3 DNA reads as TGTGCCACCAGCAGAGGACAGGTAGGGCTTGGTGCGAACACTGAAGCTTTCTTT. It translates to CATSRGQVGLGANTEAFF.

The chain combines TRBV6-1 with TRBJ1-5; D is uncertain. The germline CDR1 and CDR2 sequences are MNHNS and SASEGT. Trimming stripped 5 bases from V and 2 bases from J, with 19 bases between. This CDR3 has 17 amino acids. The CDR3, as DNA: TGTGCCAGCAGTTACTCTTCGGTGACGGCCGGCAATCAGCCCCAGCATTTT. It encodes CASSYSSVTAGNQPQHF.

The rearrangement joins TRBV5-4 to TRBJ1-4, with a weak D call TRBD1 (6 bases). From germline, CDR1 is SGHNT and CDR2 YYREEE (reference sequence). Deletions cut 10 bases from V and 7 bases from J, with 11 bases between. The CDR3 contains 11 residues. CDR3 sequence reads: CAAGGGEKLFF. Here the CDR3 DNA reads TGTGCCGCGGGGGGCGGTGAAAAACTGTTTTTT.

The chain is built from TRBV19 and TRBJ1-5; tentative D call: TRBD1 (5 bases). The V gene lost 1 base and the J gene lost 7 bases, with 8 bases spanning the gap. The germline V gene has CDR1 LNHDA and CDR2 SQIVND (reference sequence). The CDR3 contains 13 residues. The CDR3 sequence is CASSIAPGQPQHF. In DNA, the CDR3 is TGTGCCAGTAGTATAGCCCCAGGGCAGCCCCAGCATTTT.

The chain couples TRBV6-1 to TRBJ1-5; unclear D gene. V lost 6 bases to trimming and J lost 5 bases, with 17 bases between them. This CDR3 has 15 residues. CDR1 is MNHNS and CDR2 is SASEGT in the germline V gene. CDR3 sequence reads: CASRNGWYTDQPQHF. In nucleotides, the CDR3 is TGTGCCAGCAGAAACGGGTGGTATACGGATCAGCCCCAGCATTTT.

Only a few counts were recorded for this clonotype. V and J are TRBV6-5 and TRBJ2-6; D is unclear. V was shortened by 5 bases and J by 1 base, with 12 bases between the two germline ends. The germline gives CDR1 MNHEY, CDR2 SVGAGI. The CDR3 is made up of 16 amino acids. The CDR3 protein is CASSRGLRSGANVLTF. CDR3 bases: TGTGCCAGCAGTCGTGGATTACGGTCTGGGGCCAACGTCCTGACTTTC.

This clonotype was picked up many times. V gene TRBV2 combines with J gene TRBJ1-5; no definite D call. V lost 5 bases and J lost 2, with 13 bases in between. CDR3 size: 15 residues. Germline V gene data show CDR1 as SNHLY and CDR2 as FYNNEI. CDR3 amino acids: CASSFRVGGNQPQHF. The CDR3 DNA reads as TGTGCCAGCAGTTTTCGAGTCGGCGGCAATCAGCCCCAGCATTTT. Full variable domain (missing parts from reference TRBV2 and TRBJ1-5): EPEVTQTPSHQVTQMGQEVILRCVPISNHLYFYWYRQILGQKVEFLVSFYNNEISEKSEIFDDQFSVERPDGSNFTLKIRSTKLEDSAMYFCASSFRVGGNQPQHFGDGTRLSIL.

The chain employs TRBV5-6 and TRBJ1-5; 9 bases are shared with TRBD1. CDR3 length: 16 amino acids. Germline V gene data show CDR1 as SGHDT and CDR2 as YYEEEE. After removal of 2 bases from V and 6 bases from J, the junction contained 9 bases not matched to a gene. The CDR3 loop reads CASSLTGTGPSQPQHF. DNA of the CDR3: TGTGCCAGCAGCTTAACCGGGACAGGGCCCAGTCAGCCCCAGCATTTT.

The chain is built from TRBV19 and TRBJ2-2, with 11 bases lining up with TRBD2. This CDR3 has 19 amino acids. The germline CDR1 and CDR2 sequences are LNHDA and SQIVND (reference sequence). V shed 5 bases and J 0 bases; nucleotides not matched to a gene: 11. The CDR3 coding sequence is TGTGCCAGTAGTCCTCTACGGGCTAGCGGGAGGACGAACACCGGGGAGCTGTTTTTT. Amino acids: CASSPLRASGRTNTGELFF. The whole variable domain, filled in from reference TRBV19 and TRBJ2-2, reads DGGITQSPKYLFRKEGQNVTLSCEQNLNHDAMYWYRQDPGQGLRLIYYSQIVNDFQKGDIAEGYSVSREKKESFPLTVTSAQKNPTAFYLCASSPLRASGRTNTGELFFGEGSRLTVL.

This clonotype was seen many times. The chain links TRBV14 to TRBJ1-2, with D maybe TRBD1 (5 bases). This CDR3 is 13 amino acids long. V gave up 8 bases and J gave up 2 bases, with 12 bases separating them. Per the germline V gene, CDR1 is SGHDN and CDR2 is FVKESK. This CDR3 reads CASSGTVNYGYTF. The CDR3 DNA follows: TGTGCCAGCTCCGGGACGGTGAACTATGGCTACACCTTC.

This clonotype was seen ten or more times. The chain uses TRBV12-3 or TRBV12-4 and TRBJ1-1; 7 bases map to TRBD1. J lost 8 bases, V lost 7 bases, and 13 bases had no gene match. The CDR3 has 14 amino acids. CDR3 residues: CASTPDRTVREAFF. DNA of the CDR3: TGTGCCAGCACCCCGGACAGGACGGTCCGGGAAGCTTTCTTT.

The chain has TRBV19 and TRBJ1-5, with D maybe TRBD1 (6 bases). The CDR3 is made up of 14 amino acids. V lost 3 bases, J lost 7 bases, and 13 bases lay in between. CDR1 LNHDA and CDR2 SQIVND come from the germline V gene (reference sequence). The CDR3 DNA sequence: TGTGCCAGTAGTATGTGGGGGGCGAACCAGCCCCAGCATTTT. It is translated as CASSMWGANQPQHF.

The table lists this clonotype with a count of one. The junction and the germline gene differ at one end; a read error may be behind it. The chain combines TRBV10-2 with TRBJ2-7, with unresolved D. The CDR3 runs 14 residues. Per the germline V gene, CDR1 is WSHSY and CDR2 is SAAADI. The CDR3 bases are TGCGCCGGCAGTGTCGACGCCACCCACTACGAGCAGTACTTC. Its translation: CAGSVDATHYEQYF.

V and J are TRBV2 and TRBJ1-1; D may be TRBD1 (6 bases). The CDR3 is 16 residues long. Germline V gene lookup returns CDR1 SNHLY and CDR2 FYNNEI. Trimming removed 3 bases at V and 1 base at J, with 15 bases between. CDR3 DNA sequence: TGTGCCAGCAGTGATTGGGCCGACAGGCCGAACACTGAAGCTTTCTTT. Amino acids: CASSDWADRPNTEAFF. Complete variable domain (other parts from reference TRBV2 and TRBJ1-1): EPEVTQTPSHQVTQMGQEVILRCVPISNHLYFYWYRQILGQKVEFLVSFYNNEISEKSEIFDDQFSVERPDGSNFTLKIRSTKLEDSAMYFCASSDWADRPNTEAFFGQGTRLTVV.

A word on this clonotype: A much more abundant neighbour one base away suggests this may be a read error. The V call is TRBV7-9, the J call TRBJ1-1, with D possibly matching TRBD1 (5 bases). Germline V gene lookup returns CDR1 SEHNR and CDR2 FQNEAQ (reference sequence). This CDR3 spans 15 amino acids. CDR3 protein: CASSLSEGVGTGAFF. Here the CDR3 DNA reads TGTGCCAGCAGCTTAAGTGAAGGGGTTGGCACTGGAGCTTTCTTT.

This clonotype came up a few times. This chain links TRBV11-2 with TRBJ2-2; 7 positions agree with TRBD2. Trimming took 4 bases from V and 0 from J; bases not matched to a gene: 2. The CDR3 length is 15 residues. CDR1 and CDR2 from the germline V gene are SGHAT and FQNNGV. The DNA of the CDR3 is TGTGCCAGCAGCTGGGGGGGGACGAACACCGGGGAGCTGTTTTTT. It yields the protein CASSWGGTNTGELFF.

V usage is TRBV5-1 and J usage is TRBJ1-1; D gene uncertain. Trimming pared 5 bases from V and 1 base from J, leaving 9 bases between. Germline CDR1 reads SGHRS; CDR2 reads YFSETQ. The CDR3 sequence is 13 residues long. The CDR3 loop reads CASRDAWNTEAFF. DNA of the CDR3: TGCGCCAGCAGGGACGCGTGGAACACTGAAGCTTTCTTT.

V is TRBV7-2 and J is TRBJ1-4, with 9 nucleotides matching TRBD1. The germline V gene encodes CDR1 SGHTA and CDR2 FQGNSA. Trimming cost V 5 bases and J 11 bases; bases outside gene matches: 6. CDR3 length equals 13 residues. CDR3 sequence: CASSGTGPRKLFF. In DNA form, the CDR3 reads TGTGCCAGCAGCGGGACAGGGCCAAGGAAACTGTTTTTT.

This clonotype was detected only a few times. The chain is built from TRBV12-3 or TRBV12-4 and TRBJ1-5; 11 bases are shared with TRBD1. This CDR3 has 15 amino acids. With 8 bases clipped from V and 7 bases from J, the junction kept 10 bases outside the gene matches. The CDR3: CASASAGTGGQPQHF. The CDR3 bases are TGTGCCAGCGCGTCCGCTGGGACAGGGGGACAGCCCCAGCATTTT.

This clonotype was recorded at least ten times. This chain's CDR3 is CASRTVQNSPLHF. DNA of the CDR3: TGTGCCAGCAGGACAGTCCAAAATTCACCCCTCCACTTT. The gene calls are TRBV2 and TRBJ1-6; tentative D call: TRBD1 (5 bases). V lost 6 bases and J 7 bases, leaving 10 bases between the germline ends. CDR3 size: 13 residues. From germline, CDR1 is SNHLY and CDR2 FYNNEI. The variable domain in full, with the rest retrieved from reference TRBV2 and TRBJ1-6, is EPEVTQTPSHQVTQMGQEVILRCVPISNHLYFYWYRQILGQKVEFLVSFYNNEISEKSEIFDDQFSVERPDGSNFTLKIRSTKLEDSAMYFCASRTVQNSPLHFGNGTRLTVT.

The V gene is TRBV2, the J gene TRBJ2-5; D possibly matches TRBD1 or TRBD2 (5 bases each). The V and J ends lost 8 bases and 2 bases respectively, with 18 bases between them. The CDR3 totals 15 residues. Germline V gives CDR1 SNHLY, CDR2 FYNNEI. For the CDR3, the DNA is TGTGCCAGCCCCTACGAGGGGTCCCGGCAAGAGACCCAGTACTTC. This sequence encodes CASPYEGSRQETQYF.